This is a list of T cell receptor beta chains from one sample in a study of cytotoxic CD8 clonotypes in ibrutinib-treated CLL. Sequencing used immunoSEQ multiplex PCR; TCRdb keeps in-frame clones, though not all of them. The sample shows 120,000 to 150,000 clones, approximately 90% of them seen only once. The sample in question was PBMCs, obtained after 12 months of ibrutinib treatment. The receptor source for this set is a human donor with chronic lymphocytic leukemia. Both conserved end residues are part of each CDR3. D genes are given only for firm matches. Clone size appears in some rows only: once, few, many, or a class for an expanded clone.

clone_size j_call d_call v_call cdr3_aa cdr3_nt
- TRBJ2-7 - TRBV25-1 CASSVEGTEQYF TGTGCCAGCAGTGTCGAGGGGACGGAGCAGTACTTC
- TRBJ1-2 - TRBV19 CASSSGAALGYTF TGTGCCAGTAGTTCGGGGGCCGCACTTGGCTACACCTTC
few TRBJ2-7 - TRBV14 CASSQETGPYEQYF TGTGCCAGCAGCCAGGAGACAGGCCCCTACGAGCAGTACTTC
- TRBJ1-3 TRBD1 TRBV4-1 CASSQDPPGGRGNTIYF TGCGCCAGCAGCCAAGACCCTCCAGGGGGCAGAGGAAACACCATATATTTT
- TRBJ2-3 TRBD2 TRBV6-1 CASSESASGIWGDTQYF TGTGCCAGCAGTGAATCGGCTAGCGGTATATGGGGAGATACGCAGTATTTT
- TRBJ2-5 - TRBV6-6 CASSYNKETQYF TGTGCCAGCAGTTACAACAAAGAGACCCAGTACTTC
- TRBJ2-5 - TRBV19 CASRSGGEETQYF TGTGCCAGTAGGTCCGGGGGTGAGGAGACCCAGTACTTC
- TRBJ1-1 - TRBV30 CAWSVLGGLDTEAFF TGTGCCTGGAGTGTACTCGGGGGGCTCGACACTGAAGCTTTCTTT
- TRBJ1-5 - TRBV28 CASSLLDQPQHF TGTGCCAGCAGTTTATTAGACCAGCCCCAGCATTTT
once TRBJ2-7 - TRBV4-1 CASSQDRGAYEQYF TGCGCCAGCAGCCAAGATCGGGGAGCCTACGAGCAGTACTTC
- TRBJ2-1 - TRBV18 CASSPREGESSYNEQFF TGTGCCAGCTCACCGAGGGAGGGGGAAAGCTCCTACAATGAGCAGTTCTTC
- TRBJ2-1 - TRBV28 CASMRVGDHNEQFF TGTGCCAGCATGCGGGTGGGGGACCACAATGAGCAGTTCTTC
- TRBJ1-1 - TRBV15 CATSRVQGEAFF TGTGCCACCAGCAGAGTTCAAGGAGAAGCTTTCTTT
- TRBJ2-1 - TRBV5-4 CASSSVKGDEQFF TGTGCCAGCAGCTCGGTGAAAGGCGATGAGCAGTTCTTC
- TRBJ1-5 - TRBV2 CASSGGVPPQHF TGTGCCAGCAGTGGGGGGGTACCGCCCCAGCATTTT
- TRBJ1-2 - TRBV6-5 CATAAGPEGYTF TGTGCCACCGCAGCGGGGCCTGAGGGCTACACCTTC
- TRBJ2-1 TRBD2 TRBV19 CASSIAAAGPYNEQFF TGTGCCAGTAGTATAGCAGCAGCGGGACCCTACAATGAGCAGTTCTTC
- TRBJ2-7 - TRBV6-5 CASSYGAKRGSYEQYF TGTGCCAGCAGTTACGGAGCCAAACGAGGGTCCTACGAGCAGTACTTC
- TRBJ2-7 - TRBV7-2 CASSASYEQYF TGTGCCAGCAGCGCGTCGTACGAGCAGTACTTC
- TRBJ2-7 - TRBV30 CAWSVRRGTSYEQYF TGTGCCTGGAGTGTACGACGGGGGACCTCCTACGAGCAGTACTTC
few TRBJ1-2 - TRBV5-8 CASSPGSDPWIYGYTF TGTGCCAGCAGCCCCGGTTCGGACCCCTGGATCTATGGCTACACCTTC
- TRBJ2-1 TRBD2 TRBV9 CASQTSGTSYNEQFF TGTGCCAGCCAGACTAGCGGGACTTCCTACAATGAGCAGTTCTTC
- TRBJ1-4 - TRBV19 CASSLSTNEKLFF TGTGCCAGTAGTTTGTCAACTAATGAAAAACTGTTTTTT
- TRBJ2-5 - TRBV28 CASRDTNQETQYF TGTGCCAGCCGGGACACCAACCAAGAGACCCAGTACTTC
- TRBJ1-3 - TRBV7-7 CASSLSSGNTIYF TGTGCTAGCAGCTTAAGCTCTGGAAACACCATATATTTT
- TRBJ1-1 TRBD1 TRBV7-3 CASRATDRGYVQAFF TGTGCCAGCAGGGCGACGGACAGGGGTTATGTACAAGCTTTCTTT
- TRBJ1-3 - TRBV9 CASSARGVPIYF TGTGCCAGCAGCGCGAGGGGCGTCCCCATATATTTT
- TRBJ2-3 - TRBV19 CASSRGGHTDTQYF TGTGCCAGTAGTCGGGGCGGACACACAGATACGCAGTATTTT